This entry lists 21 T cell receptor beta chains sequenced from one sample in a study of pediatric ulcerative colitis. During colonoscopy, one to two rectal pinch biopsies were collected. Sequenced by immunoSEQ multiplex PCR; TCRdb stores in-frame clones only, minus some. The data contain 30,000 to 35,000 clones, 80% to 90% of them singletons. The sample taken for sequencing was gut tissue. Every receptor here comes from a boy between 5 and 17 years old with mild ulcerative colitis.

The V gene is TRBV7-9, the J gene TRBJ2-3; no reliable D call. CDR1 and CDR2 from the germline V gene are SEHNR and FQNEAQ (reference sequence). There are 18 residues in the CDR3. With 4 bases removed from V and 1 base from J, the gap between germline ends came to 21 bases. The CDR3 bases are TGTGCCAGCAGCTCGCCCATCATCCCGGCCCACGGCACAGATACGCAGTATTTT. It codes for CASSSPIIPAHGTDTQYF.

The chain is built from TRBV15 and TRBJ2-7; D is unclear. Per germline, CDR1 LNHNV and CDR2 YYDKDF (reference sequence). V was cut by 0 bases and J by 5 bases, with 8 bases left in between. This CDR3 is 13 amino acids long. The CDR3 is CATSRDQVHEQYF. DNA for the CDR3: TGTGCCACCAGCAGAGATCAGGTACACGAGCAGTACTTC.

This clone was seen a few times. The chain recombines TRBV19 with TRBJ1-5, with D unclear. V was cut by 3 bases and J by 6 bases, with 9 bases left in between. There are 13 residues in the CDR3. Germline-derived CDR1 and CDR2 are LNHDA and SQIVND (reference sequence). CDR3 bases: TGTGCCAGTAGTATGTCGGGCACTCAGCCCCAGCATTTT. As protein: CASSMSGTQPQHF.

The rearrangement joins TRBV30 to TRBJ1-1; D perhaps matches TRBD1 (5 bases). This CDR3 region has 14 residues. V lost 4 bases to trimming and J lost 4 bases, with 16 bases between them. CDR1 and CDR2 from the germline V gene are GTSNPN and SVGIG (reference sequence). The CDR3 coding sequence is TGTGCCTGGACCCGGGGCCGGCGGGCCACTGAAGCTTTCTTT. It yields the protein CAWTRGRRATEAFF.

The chain uses TRBV16 and TRBJ1-2; 7 bases line up with TRBD1. CDR3 length: 12 amino acids. CDR1 and CDR2 (germline): KGHSY, FQNENV. V gave up 4 bases and J gave up 8 bases; unmatched junction bases: 4. The CDR3 nucleotides read TGTGCCAGCAGCCCTCGACAGGGCGGCTACACCTTC. Encoded protein: CASSPRQGGYTF.

The V gene is TRBV2, the J gene TRBJ1-5, with 7 bases lining up with TRBD1. The CDR3 covers 14 residues. V lost 3 bases, J lost 5 bases, and 4 bases stayed unmatched. CDR1 is SNHLY, CDR2 FYNNEI, per germline. CDR3: CASSEGRGYQPQHF. In nucleotides, the CDR3 is TGTGCCAGCAGTGAGGGCAGGGGGTATCAGCCCCAGCATTTT.

The V call is TRBV25-1, the J call TRBJ2-7; 9 bases agree with TRBD2. Germline trimming cut 6 bases from V and 5 bases from J; bases unmatched to any gene: 11. The CDR3 loop spans 15 amino acids. In germline, CDR1 is MGHDK, CDR2 SYGVNS. CDR3 sequence reads: CASSSKRGAGDEQYF. DNA of the CDR3: TGTGCCAGCAGCTCAAAGCGGGGGGCCGGCGACGAGCAGTACTTC.

The V and J genes are TRBV5-1 and TRBJ1-1; the D is unclear. Trimming cost V 6 bases and J 6 bases, with 9 bases left between them. CDR1 SGHRS and CDR2 YFSETQ come from the germline V gene. The CDR3 spans 11 residues. CDR3 nucleotide sequence: TGCGCCAGCATAAAGGGCGCTGAAGCTTTCTTT. Translation gives CASIKGAEAFF.

This chain uses TRBV30 with TRBJ1-2; D is unresolved. The germline gives CDR1 GTSNPN, CDR2 SVGIG (reference sequence). The CDR3 extends over 15 amino acids. Trimming removed 0 bases at V and 2 bases at J, with 13 bases between. The CDR3 bases are TGTGCCTGGAGTGTATGGGCTGGAGAAAACTATGGCTACACCTTC. This codes for CAWSVWAGENYGYTF.

The chain links TRBV2 to TRBJ1-4; D not certain. The CDR3 contains 15 residues. Germline values: CDR1 SNHLY, CDR2 FYNNEI. Trimming took 6 bases from V and 0 from J, leaving 11 bases between them. The CDR3 nucleotides read TGTGCCAGCAGGCTCCGACACGCAACTAATGAAAAACTGTTTTTT. This gives the protein CASRLRHATNEKLFF.

The chain carries TRBV9 and TRBJ2-1, with TRBD2 matching over 7 bases. The CDR3 has 15 residues. Trimming took 3 bases from V and 2 from J; bases not matched to a gene: 5. Germline V gives CDR1 SGDLS, CDR2 YYNGEE. Here the CDR3 DNA reads TGTGCCAGCAGCGCGGCTAGCGGAACCTACAATGAGCAGTTCTTC. This sequence encodes CASSAASGTYNEQFF.

This chain links TRBV2 with TRBJ1-5; the D is unclear. The germline V gene has CDR1 SNHLY and CDR2 FYNNEI. The CDR3 consists of 12 residues. Trimming stripped 5 bases from V and 3 bases from J, with 5 bases between. For the CDR3, the DNA is TGTGCCAGCAGTAATACCAATCAGCCCCAGCATTTT. Protein sequence: CASSNTNQPQHF. The full variable domain, its missing parts supplied by reference TRBV2 and TRBJ1-5, is EPEVTQTPSHQVTQMGQEVILRCVPISNHLYFYWYRQILGQKVEFLVSFYNNEISEKSEIFDDQFSVERPDGSNFTLKIRSTKLEDSAMYFCASSNTNQPQHFGDGTRLSIL.

The J gene is TRBJ2-5, the V gene TRBV6-5, with unresolved D. CDR3 size: 12 residues. Trimming removed 2 bases at V and 4 bases at J, with 5 bases between. Germline lookup yields CDR1 MNHEY and CDR2 SVGAGI. CDR3 sequence: CASSYNSETQYF. CDR3 nucleotides: TGTGCCAGCAGTTACAATTCAGAGACCCAGTACTTC.

The V gene is TRBV5-1, the J gene TRBJ1-1, with D possibly matching TRBD1 (5 bases). Germline V gives CDR1 SGHRS, CDR2 YFSETQ. V lost 4 bases to trimming and J lost 0 bases, with 16 bases between them. This CDR3 region has 16 residues. This CDR3 reads CASSPLPGAMNTEAFF. In DNA form, the CDR3 reads TGCGCCAGCAGCCCTCTCCCCGGGGCAATGAACACTGAAGCTTTCTTT.

V usage is TRBV9 and J usage is TRBJ2-7; D is unclear. The V gene's germline CDR1 is SGDLS and CDR2 YYNGEE. Trimming shortened V by 0 bases and J by 7 bases, and 11 bases separated the two germline ends. This CDR3 spans 13 amino acids. The CDR3 DNA sequence: TGTGCCAGCAGCGTAGCGCGTTTTGGAGAGCAGTACTTC. Its translation: CASSVARFGEQYF.

This chain joins TRBV10-3 and TRBJ2-7, with 15 bases matching TRBD2. Losses at the gene ends were 6 bases for V and 0 bases for J; bases not matched to a gene: 0. Germline V CDR1 and CDR2: ENHRY, SYGVKD. The CDR3 is made up of 15 amino acids. The CDR3, as DNA: TGTGCCATCAGGGGACTAGCGGGGGGCTCCTACGAGCAGTACTTC. Encoded protein: CAIRGLAGGSYEQYF.

V usage is TRBV2 and J usage is TRBJ1-3, with unresolved D. This CDR3 has 17 amino acids. Germline V gene lookup returns CDR1 SNHLY and CDR2 FYNNEI. Trimming left V 6 bases short and J 3 bases short, with 21 bases between. In nucleotides, the CDR3 is TGTGCCAGCAGCGGACCACCGGGCCGAGTGGGTGGAAACACCATATATTTT. This codes for CASSGPPGRVGGNTIYF.

The rearrangement links TRBV5-1 to TRBJ1-6; a weak D match, TRBD1 (6 bases). The germline V gene encodes CDR1 SGHRS and CDR2 YFSETQ. Trimming took off 4 bases at V and 2 bases at J, with 19 bases between the two ends. The length of the CDR3 is 18 residues. The DNA of the CDR3 is TGCGCCAGCAGCCCCCGAGGGGGGACGGCGGCCTATAATTCACCCCTCCACTTT. Residues: CASSPRGGTAAYNSPLHF.

This chain connects TRBV20-1 to TRBJ1-2, with D unresolved. CDR3 length: 10 amino acids. Germline V gene lookup returns CDR1 DFQATT and CDR2 SNEGSKA (reference sequence). V was shortened by 5 bases and J by 8 bases, with 9 bases between the two germline ends. CDR3 bases: TGCAGTGCTGCCCGAGAAGGCTACACCTTC. This encodes CSAAREGYTF.

The chain joins TRBV11-2 to TRBJ1-1; possible D gene TRBD1, 6 bases. This CDR3 has 14 residues. V shed 6 bases and J shed 1 base, with 12 bases lying between them. The germline V gene encodes CDR1 SGHAT and CDR2 FQNNGV. This chain's CDR3 is CASSWGRGNTEAFF. CDR3 coding DNA: TGTGCCAGCAGTTGGGGGCGCGGGAACACTGAAGCTTTCTTT. The full variable domain, its missing parts supplied by reference TRBV11-2 and TRBJ1-1, is EAGVAQSPRYKIIEKRQSVAFWCNPISGHATLYWYQQILGQGPKLLIQFQNNGVVDDSQLPKDRFSAERLKGVDSTLKIQPAKLEDSAVYLCASSWGRGNTEAFFGQGTRLTVV.

This sequence joins TRBV2 and TRBJ1-1; no firm D call. With 4 bases removed from V and 1 base from J, the gap between germline ends came to 7 bases. Per the germline V gene, CDR1 is SNHLY and CDR2 is FYNNEI. The CDR3 has 13 amino acids. The CDR3 here is CASSGRQNTEAFF. The CDR3 DNA follows: TGTGCCAGCAGTGGCAGGCAGAACACTGAAGCTTTCTTT.